This T cell receptor beta chain was obtained from a study of CD8+ T cells in alopecia areata. Treatment: oral pan-JAK inhibitor, 5-10 mg twice daily. Note on this clone: Its antigen is still unknown.

General study points: On tofacitinib, scalp and blood still held many of the expanded lesional clones.

The sequencing template was cDNA reverse transcribed from extracted RNA. Some clones are missing from TCRdb's copy, which holds only in-frame ones; the method was immunoSEQ multiplex PCR. The data contain about 110,000 clones, less than 60% of them singletons. The source of this sequence is a human donor with alopecia areata. This material consisted of CD4+ T cells sorted from blood, taken at week 24, from a patient treated with tofacitinib.

Here the CDR3 reads CASSHTASPLHF. CDR3 bases: TGCGCCAGCAGTCACACAGCCTCACCCCTCCACTTT. The chain employs TRBV23-1 and TRBJ1-6; D remains unclear. TRBV23-1 is an open reading frame, and its role is uncertain. V was pared by 3 bases and J by 10 bases, with 7 bases between. The CDR3 totals 12 residues.